This entry lists 2 T cell receptor beta chains sequenced from one sample in a study of Tregs in tolerant kidney transplant recipients. The protocol was immunoSEQ multiplex PCR, while the TCRdb copy is restricted to in-frame clones and leaves out a portion. The table lists roughly 30,000 clones. This specimen was CD8+ T cells from blood, taken before the transplant. The source is a human donor who received a combined kidney and bone marrow transplant.

As concerns this clone: The read ends 3 residues shy of where the CDR3 ends; the end is completed using the germline J gene. V and J are TRBV20-1 and TRBJ2-1; TRBD1 is a possible D gene (6 bases). Per the germline V gene, CDR1 is DFQATT and CDR2 is SNEGSKA (reference sequence). V was trimmed by 1 base and J by 4 bases, leaving 11 bases between them. This CDR3 has 14 residues. The CDR3 DNA, read in part, is TGCAGTGCTAGAGCATCCGGGACATACAATGAG. Amino acid sequence: CSARASGTYNE. In full, the CDR3 is CSARASGTYNEQFF.

In regard to this clone: The read ends 3 residues early relative to the CDR3; the germline J gene fills the gap. The J gene is TRBJ2-1, the V gene TRBV20-1, with 10 bases lining up with TRBD1. Per germline, CDR1 DFQATT and CDR2 SNEGSKA (reference sequence). Trimming cost V 3 bases and J 4 bases; bases outside gene matches: 9. The CDR3 spans 16 residues. The CDR3 region is CSASLGPGQGYNEQFF. CDR3 DNA, as far as it was read: TGCAGTGCTAGCCTCGGCCCGGGACAGGGGTACAATGAG.